This TCR beta chain appears in the sequencing data of a study of T-cell memory formation after mild COVID-19. Study summary: Largely, the TCR clusters proved donor specific.

Study results and caveats: Most CD4+ clones that shrank were in CM and EM, while CD8+ ones turned up in EMRA.

Worth noting for this clonotype: Its cognate antigen is unknown. A junction boundary mismatches the germline segment, possibly from a read error.

The CDR3 has 13 residues. Per the germline V gene, CDR1 is SEHNR and CDR2 is FQNEAQ (reference sequence). TCRdb ran MiXCR on the 5' RACE reads and lists one entry per CDR3 protein. The table lists 380,000 or so distinct CDR3 sequences, about 15% of them singletons. The receptor's source is a man aged 18 to 29 who had mild COVID-19 (a few samples of this study predate the infection). Cell type and time point are not known. The V gene is TRBV7-9, the J gene TRBJ2-7; 8 nucleotides match TRBD1. The sample consisted of PBMCs or a T cell subset sorted from them (not recorded which). CDR3 DNA sequence: TGTGCCAGCAGCCCCCGACAGGGGAAGGAGCGGTACTTC. Its translation is CASSPRQGKERYF. The full variable domain, in which reference TRBV7-9 and TRBJ2-7 provide the parts outside the CDR3, is DTGVSQNPRHKITKRGQNVTFRCDPISEHNRLYWYRQTLGQGPEFLTYFQNEAQLEKSRLLSDRFSAERPKGSFSTLEIQRTEQGDSAMYLCASSPRQGKERYFGPGTRLTVT.